This TCR beta chain was captured by sequencing in a study of immune evolution from preneoplasia to lung adenocarcinoma. Germline-derived CDR1 and CDR2 are MDHEN and SYDVKM. V gave up 3 bases and J gave up 2 bases, with 8 bases separating them. This CDR3 contains 14 residues. Whole-study results and caveats: Top clone frequencies peaked in normal lung, apparently declining through invasive adenocarcinoma. Clonality was highest in normal lung, lower in later-stage lesions apparently.

Each case's diagnosis was confirmed by two pathologists on H&E. A word on this clone: Its antigen is currently unknown.

TCRdb keeps only in-frame clones here, not all; method: immunoSEQ multiplex PCR. The table shows about 5,800 clones, with roughly 77% occurring only once. The chain employs TRBV28 and TRBJ1-5, with no clear D. Sequencing used FFPE adjacent normal lung tissue. This receptor was obtained from a person in their sixties or seventies with lung adenocarcinoma. Here the CDR3 reads CASSFIRGNQPQHF. CDR3 nucleotides: TGTGCCAGCAGTTTTATAAGGGGCAATCAGCCCCAGCATTTT.